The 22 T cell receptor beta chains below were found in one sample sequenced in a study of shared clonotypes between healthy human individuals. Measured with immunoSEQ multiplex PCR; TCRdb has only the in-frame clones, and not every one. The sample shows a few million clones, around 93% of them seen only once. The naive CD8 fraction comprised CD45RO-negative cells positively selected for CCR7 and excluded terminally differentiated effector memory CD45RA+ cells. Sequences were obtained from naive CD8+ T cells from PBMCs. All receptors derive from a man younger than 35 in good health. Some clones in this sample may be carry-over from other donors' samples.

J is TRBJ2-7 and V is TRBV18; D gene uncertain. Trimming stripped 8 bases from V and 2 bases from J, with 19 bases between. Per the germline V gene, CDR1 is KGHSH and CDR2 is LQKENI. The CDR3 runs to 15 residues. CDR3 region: CASRTPSSFTYEQYF. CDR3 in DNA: TGTGCCAGCCGAACCCCAAGTAGTTTCACCTACGAGCAGTACTTC.

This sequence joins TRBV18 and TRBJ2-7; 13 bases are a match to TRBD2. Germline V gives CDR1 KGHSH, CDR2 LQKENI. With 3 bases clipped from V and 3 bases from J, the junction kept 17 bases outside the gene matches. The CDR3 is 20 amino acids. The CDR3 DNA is TGTGCCAGCTCACCCCGTACCAGGGGGGGCGGACTAGCGGGAGTCTACGAGCAGTACTTC. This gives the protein CASSPRTRGGGLAGVYEQYF.

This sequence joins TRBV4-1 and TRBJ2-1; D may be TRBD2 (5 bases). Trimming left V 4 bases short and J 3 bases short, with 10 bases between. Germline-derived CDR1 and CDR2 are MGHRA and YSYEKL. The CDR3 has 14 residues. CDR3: CASSRAELYNEQFF. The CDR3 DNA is TGCGCCAGCAGCCGAGCGGAACTCTACAATGAGCAGTTCTTC.

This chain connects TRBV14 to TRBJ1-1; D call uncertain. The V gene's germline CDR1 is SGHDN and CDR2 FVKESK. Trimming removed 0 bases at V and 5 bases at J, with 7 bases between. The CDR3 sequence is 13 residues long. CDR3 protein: CASSQEPRTEAFF. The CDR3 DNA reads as TGTGCCAGCAGCCAAGAGCCGAGGACTGAAGCTTTCTTT. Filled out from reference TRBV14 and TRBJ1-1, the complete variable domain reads EAGVTQFPSHSVIEKGQTVTLRCDPISGHDNLYWYRRVMGKEIKFLLHFVKESKQDESGMPNNRFLAERTGGTYSTLKVQPAELEDSGVYFCASSQEPRTEAFFGQGTRLTVV.

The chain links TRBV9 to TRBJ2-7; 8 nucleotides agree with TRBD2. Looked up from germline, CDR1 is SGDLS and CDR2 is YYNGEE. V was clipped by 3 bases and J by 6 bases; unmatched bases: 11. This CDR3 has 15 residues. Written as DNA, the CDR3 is TGTGCCAGCAGCGCCAACCCGGGACTAGTACGCGAGCAGTACTTC. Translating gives CASSANPGLVREQYF. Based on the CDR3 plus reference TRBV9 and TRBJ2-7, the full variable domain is DSGVTQTPKHLITATGQRVTLRCSPRSGDLSVYWYQQSLDQGLQFLIQYYNGEERAKGNILERFSAQQFPDLHSELNLSSLELGDSALYFCASSANPGLVREQYFGPGTRLTVT.

The CDR3 here is CASSLGGTGGPEETQYF. CDR3 coding DNA: TGTGCCAGCAGCTTAGGGGGGACAGGGGGCCCCGAGGAGACCCAGTACTTC. The rearrangement links TRBV7-9 to TRBJ2-5; 12 nucleotides agree with TRBD1. The length of the CDR3 is 17 residues. V was pared by 1 base and J by 5 bases, with 8 bases of the junction left unmatched. CDR1 is SEHNR, CDR2 FQNEAQ, per germline (reference sequence).

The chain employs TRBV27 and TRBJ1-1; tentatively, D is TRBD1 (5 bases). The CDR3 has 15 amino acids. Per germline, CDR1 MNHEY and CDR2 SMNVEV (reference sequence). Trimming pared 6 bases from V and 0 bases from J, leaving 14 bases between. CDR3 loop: CASRQGRPMNTEAFF. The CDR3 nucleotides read TGTGCCAGCAGGCAGGGACGGCCGATGAACACTGAAGCTTTCTTT.

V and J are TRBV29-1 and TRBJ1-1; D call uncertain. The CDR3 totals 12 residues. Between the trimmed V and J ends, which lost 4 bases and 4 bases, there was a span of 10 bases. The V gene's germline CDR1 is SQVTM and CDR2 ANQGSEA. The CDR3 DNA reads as TGCAGCGTTGTTTCTTTGAGCACTGAAGCTTTCTTT. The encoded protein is CSVVSLSTEAFF.

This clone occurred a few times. CDR3 loop: CASSDRAYEQYF. Written as DNA, the CDR3 is TGTGCCAGCAGTGACAGGGCCTACGAGCAGTACTTC. The V and J genes are TRBV2 and TRBJ2-7; tentatively, D is TRBD1 (5 bases). CDR1 and CDR2 from the germline V gene are SNHLY and FYNNEI. CDR3 length: 12 amino acids. Trimming removed 3 bases from V and 2 bases from J, with 5 bases in between.

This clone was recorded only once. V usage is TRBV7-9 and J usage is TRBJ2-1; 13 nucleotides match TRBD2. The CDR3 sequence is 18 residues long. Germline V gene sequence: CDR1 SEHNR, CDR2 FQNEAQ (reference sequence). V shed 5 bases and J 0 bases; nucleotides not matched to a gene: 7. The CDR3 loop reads CASSQPGTSGDSYNEQFF. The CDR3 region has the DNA TGTGCCAGCAGCCAACCCGGGACTAGCGGGGACTCCTACAATGAGCAGTTCTTC.

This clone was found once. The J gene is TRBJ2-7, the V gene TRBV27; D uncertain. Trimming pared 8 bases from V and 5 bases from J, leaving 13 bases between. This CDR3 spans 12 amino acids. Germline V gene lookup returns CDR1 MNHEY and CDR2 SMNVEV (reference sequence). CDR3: CASALFRHEQYF. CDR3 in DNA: TGTGCCAGCGCCCTATTCCGGCACGAGCAGTACTTC.

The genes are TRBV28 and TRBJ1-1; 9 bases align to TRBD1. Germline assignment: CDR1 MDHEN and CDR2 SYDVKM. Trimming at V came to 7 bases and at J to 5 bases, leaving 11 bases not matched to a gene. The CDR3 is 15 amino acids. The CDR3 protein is CASNVGGTGSTEAFF. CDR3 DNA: TGTGCCAGCAATGTAGGCGGGACAGGGAGTACTGAAGCTTTCTTT.

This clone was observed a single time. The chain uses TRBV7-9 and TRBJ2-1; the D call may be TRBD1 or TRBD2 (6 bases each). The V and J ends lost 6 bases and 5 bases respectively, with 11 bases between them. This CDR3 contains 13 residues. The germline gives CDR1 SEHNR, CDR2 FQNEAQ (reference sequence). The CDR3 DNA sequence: TGTGCCAGCAGACAGGGCGGGAACAATGAGCAGTTCTTC. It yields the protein CASRQGGNNEQFF. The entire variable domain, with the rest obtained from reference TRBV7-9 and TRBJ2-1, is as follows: DTGVSQNPRHKITKRGQNVTFRCDPISEHNRLYWYRQTLGQGPEFLTYFQNEAQLEKSRLLSDRFSAERPKGSFSTLEIQRTEQGDSAMYLCASRQGGNNEQFFGPGTRLTVL.

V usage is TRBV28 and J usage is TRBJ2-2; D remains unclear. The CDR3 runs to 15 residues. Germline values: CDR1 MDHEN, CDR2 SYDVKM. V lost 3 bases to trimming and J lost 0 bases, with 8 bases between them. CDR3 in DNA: TGTGCCAGCAGTTTCGCCCTCGCGAACACCGGGGAGCTGTTTTTT. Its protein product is CASSFALANTGELFF.

The CDR3 sequence: CASSYGTGADTQYF. DNA for the CDR3: TGTGCCAGCAGCTACGGAACAGGGGCAGATACGCAGTATTTT. J is TRBJ2-3 and V is TRBV5-6; 7 nucleotides line up with TRBD1. CDR3 length equals 14 residues. J lost 4 bases, V lost 3 bases, and 5 bases had no gene match. Germline CDR1 is SGHDT and CDR2 is YYEEEE.

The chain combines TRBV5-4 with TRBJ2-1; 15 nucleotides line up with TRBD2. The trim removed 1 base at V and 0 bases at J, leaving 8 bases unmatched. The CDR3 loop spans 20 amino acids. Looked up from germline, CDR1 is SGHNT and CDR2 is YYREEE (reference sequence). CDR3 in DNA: TGTGCCAGCAGCTTGAATAGGGGACTAGCGGGGGGTAGCTCCTACAATGAGCAGTTCTTC. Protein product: CASSLNRGLAGGSSYNEQFF.

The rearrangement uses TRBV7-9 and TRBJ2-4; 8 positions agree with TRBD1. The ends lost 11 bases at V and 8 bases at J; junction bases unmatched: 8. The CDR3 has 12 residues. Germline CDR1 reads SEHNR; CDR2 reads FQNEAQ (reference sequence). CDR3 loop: CAARTGGDIQYF. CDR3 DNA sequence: TGTGCCGCCCGAACAGGGGGAGACATTCAGTACTTC.

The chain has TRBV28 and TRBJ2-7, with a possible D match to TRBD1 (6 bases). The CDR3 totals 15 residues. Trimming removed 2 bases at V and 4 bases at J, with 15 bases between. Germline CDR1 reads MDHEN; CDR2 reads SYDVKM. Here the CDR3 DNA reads TGTGCCAGCAGTTTAAGGAGTTTCAGGGGTTACGAGCAGTACTTC. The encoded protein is CASSLRSFRGYEQYF.

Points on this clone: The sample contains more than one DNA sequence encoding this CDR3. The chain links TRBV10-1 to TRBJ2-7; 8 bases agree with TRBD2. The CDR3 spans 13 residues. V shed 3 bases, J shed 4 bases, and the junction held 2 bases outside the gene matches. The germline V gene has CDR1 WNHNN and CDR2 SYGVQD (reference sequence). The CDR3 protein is CASSDGTRYEQYF. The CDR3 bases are TGCGCCAGCAGTGACGGGACTAGGTACGAGCAGTACTTC.

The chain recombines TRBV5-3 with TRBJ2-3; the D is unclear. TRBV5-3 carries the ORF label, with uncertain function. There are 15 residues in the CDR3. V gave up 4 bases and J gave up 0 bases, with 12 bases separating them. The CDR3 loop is CARSLGTASTDTQYF. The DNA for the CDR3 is TGTGCCAGAAGCCTTGGTACAGCTAGCACAGATACGCAGTATTTT.

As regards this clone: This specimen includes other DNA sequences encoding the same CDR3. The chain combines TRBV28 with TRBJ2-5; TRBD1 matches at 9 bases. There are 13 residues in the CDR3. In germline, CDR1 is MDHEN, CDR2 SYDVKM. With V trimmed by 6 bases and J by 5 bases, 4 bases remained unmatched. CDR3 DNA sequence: TGTGCCAGCAGCCCAGACAGGGGGGAGACCCAGTACTTC. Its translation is CASSPDRGETQYF. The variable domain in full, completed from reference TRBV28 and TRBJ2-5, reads DVKVTQSSRYLVKRTGEKVFLECVQDMDHENMFWYRQDPGLGLRLIYFSYDVKMKEKGDIPEGYSVSREKKERFSLILESASTNQTSMYLCASSPDRGETQYFGPGTRLLVL.

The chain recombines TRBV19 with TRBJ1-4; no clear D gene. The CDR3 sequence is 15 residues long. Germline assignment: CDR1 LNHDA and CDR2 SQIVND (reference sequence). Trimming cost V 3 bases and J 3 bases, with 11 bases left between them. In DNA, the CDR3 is TGTGCCAGTAGTATTCGGGGAGCATCTAATGAAAAACTGTTTTTT. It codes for CASSIRGASNEKLFF.